Listed below are T cell receptor beta chains from one sample, sequenced in a study of beta chain features in type 1 diabetes. Using immunoSEQ multiplex PCR, the repertoire was profiled, and TCRdb retains in-frame clones only, with some absent. The sample has more than 250,000 clones; over 14% are singletons. The sequenced sample consisted of naive CD4+ T cells from blood. These receptors all come from a man aged 18-30 years with type 1 diabetes. Both conserved end residues are part of each CDR3. D genes are given only for firm matches. Clone size is stated in some rows and not others, as once, few, many or a class when expanded.

CASSLTGVREKLFF	TGTGCCAGCAGTCTGACAGGGGTTCGCGAAAAACTGTTTTTT	TRBD1	TRBV25-1	TRBJ1-4	NA
CASSQKDREWNTEAFF	TGTGCCAGCTCGCAGAAAGACCGGGAATGGAACACTGAAGCTTTCTTT	NA	TRBV18	TRBJ1-1	NA
CAWSVWGHSGRARNTGELFF	TGTGCCTGGAGTGTGTGGGGGCACAGCGGGAGGGCCAGGAACACCGGGGAGCTGTTTTTT	TRBD2	TRBV30	TRBJ2-2	few
CASSITLWDSPLHF	TGTGCCAGTAGTATCACACTATGGGATTCACCCCTCCACTTT	NA	TRBV19	TRBJ1-6	NA
CASSLFPRAGYTF	TGTGCCAGCAGTTTATTCCCTAGAGCTGGCTACACCTTC	NA	TRBV28	TRBJ1-2	few
CASSPRPARSDTQYF	TGCGCCAGCAGCCCGAGGCCCGCCCGGTCAGATACGCAGTATTTT	NA	TRBV5-1	TRBJ2-3	NA
CASSYHATLVDTQYF	TGTGCCAGCAGTTATCACGCCACTTTGGTAGATACGCAGTATTTT	NA	TRBV6-5	TRBJ2-3	few
CASSRQREEGYTF	TGTGCCAGTAGTCGACAGCGAGAGGAAGGCTACACCTTC	NA	TRBV19	TRBJ1-2	NA
CASSLDRGGYNEQFF	TGTGCCAGCAGCTTGGACCGGGGGGGGTACAATGAGCAGTTCTTC	TRBD2	TRBV5-4	TRBJ2-1	NA
CSVDGLAEHYEQYF	TGCAGCGTTGATGGTCTAGCGGAGCACTACGAGCAGTACTTC	TRBD2	TRBV29-1	TRBJ2-7	few
CATSRVPYNEQFF	TGTGCCACTTCCAGGGTGCCCTACAATGAGCAGTTCTTC	NA	TRBV15	TRBJ2-1	NA
CASSQSRETQYF	TGTGCCAGCAGCCAATCGCGAGAGACCCAGTACTTC	NA	TRBV21-1	TRBJ2-5	NA
CASSGGTGNQPQHF	TGTGCCAGCAGCGGGGGGACGGGGAATCAGCCCCAGCATTTT	NA	TRBV5-6	TRBJ1-5	NA
CASSYEGHSLQPQHF	TGTGCCAGCAGTTACGAGGGACACTCGTTGCAGCCCCAGCATTTT	NA	TRBV7-2	TRBJ1-5	few
CASSFCLGEGLCNEQFF	TGCGCCAGCAGCTTCTGCCTTGGGGAGGGCCTTTGCAATGAGCAGTTCTTC	TRBD2	TRBV5-1	TRBJ2-1	NA
CASSPGGEYEQYF	TGTGCCAGCTCACCCGGGGGAGAGTACGAGCAGTACTTC	NA	TRBV18	TRBJ2-7	few
CASSQDLGDNSYEQYF	TGCGCCAGCAGCCAAGATCTAGGGGACAACTCCTACGAGCAGTACTTC	NA	TRBV4-3	TRBJ2-7	few
CASSFSGANQETQYF	TGTGCCAGCAGCTTTAGCGGGGCAAACCAAGAGACCCAGTACTTC	TRBD2	TRBV7-2	TRBJ2-5	few
CASSLIPHSTPNNEQFF	TGTGCCAGCAGCTTAATCCCTCACAGCACTCCCAACAATGAGCAGTTCTTC	NA	TRBV7-9	TRBJ2-1	few
CSTAEIRTEAFF	TGCAGCACCGCGGAGATAAGGACTGAAGCTTTCTTT	NA	TRBV29-1	TRBJ1-1	few
CASSARRDRESGYTF	TGTGCCAGCAGCGCACGCCGGGACAGGGAGTCCGGCTACACCTTC	TRBD1	TRBV7-9	TRBJ1-2	once
CASSSGLAVANTGELFF	TGTGCCAGCAGCTCGGGACTAGCAGTCGCGAACACCGGGGAGCTGTTTTTT	TRBD2	TRBV7-2	TRBJ2-2	NA
CAISAGGYEQYF	TGTGCCATCAGTGCGGGGGGGTACGAGCAGTACTTC	TRBD2	TRBV10-3	TRBJ2-7	NA
CASSQELKRTGANVLTF	TGCGCCAGCAGCCAAGAGCTTAAGAGGACTGGGGCCAACGTCCTGACTTTC	NA	TRBV4-3	TRBJ2-6	NA
CASSSQSGLLDTQYF	TGTGCCAGCAGTTCGCAATCGGGACTCCTCGATACGCAGTATTTT	NA	TRBV6-5	TRBJ2-3	NA
CASSPGLADEQFF	TGTGCCAGCTCACCAGGGCTAGCTGATGAGCAGTTCTTC	NA	TRBV18	TRBJ2-1	few
CASSHPDRGRYEQYF	TGCGCCAGCAGTCACCCGGACAGGGGAAGGTACGAGCAGTACTTC	TRBD1	TRBV23-1	TRBJ2-7	few
CASSLGSGSPETQYF	TGCGCCAGCAGCTTAGGAAGCGGGAGTCCCGAGACCCAGTACTTC	TRBD2	TRBV5-1	TRBJ2-5	few
CASTIPWGGNGYTF	TGTGCCAGCACCATCCCATGGGGGGGCAATGGCTACACCTTC	NA	TRBV28	TRBJ1-2	NA
CASSPPAGTYEQYF	TGTGCCAGCTCACCTCCCGCAGGGACCTACGAGCAGTACTTC	NA	TRBV18	TRBJ2-7	NA
CASLQGFFMRGYTF	TGTGCCAGCCTACAGGGTTTTTTTATGCGTGGCTACACCTTC	NA	TRBV6-1	TRBJ1-2	few
CASSSGLAGSLSTGELFF	TGTGCCAGCAGCTCGGGACTAGCGGGATCTTTGAGCACCGGGGAGCTGTTTTTT	TRBD2	TRBV7-2	TRBJ2-2	NA
CASSDISYEQYF	TGTGCCAGCAGTGACATCTCCTACGAGCAGTACTTC	NA	TRBV2	TRBJ2-7	once
CASRPHAGANVLTF	TGTGCCAGCAGGCCACATGCTGGGGCCAACGTCCTGACTTTC	NA	TRBV6-5	TRBJ2-6	few
CASSPEGGPTTYEQYF	TGTGCCAGTAGTCCCGAGGGCGGACCCACCACCTACGAGCAGTACTTC	NA	TRBV19	TRBJ2-7	NA
CAWVPSPTGGWKTQYF	TGTGCCTGGGTTCCCTCACCCACAGGGGGGTGGAAGACCCAGTACTTC	TRBD1	TRBV30	TRBJ2-5	few
CASSPGHGTDTQYF	TGTGCCAGTAGTCCGGGACATGGCACAGATACGCAGTATTTT	NA	TRBV19	TRBJ2-3	NA
CASGLVLGTGGSTDTQYF	TGTGCTAGTGGTTTGGTACTGGGCACAGGGGGTAGCACAGATACGCAGTATTTT	TRBD1	TRBV12-5	TRBJ2-3	NA
CSVEQIDGSYEQYF	TGCAGCGTTGAACAGATAGACGGGTCCTACGAGCAGTACTTC	NA	TRBV29-1	TRBJ2-7	few
CSAIPTGTGSSYEQYF	TGCAGCGCCATCCCGACCGGGACAGGGAGCTCCTACGAGCAGTACTTC	TRBD1	TRBV29-1	TRBJ2-7	few
CASTEPPGRESTDTQYF	TGCGCCAGCACCGAACCCCCGGGGCGGGAAAGCACAGATACGCAGTATTTT	NA	TRBV23-1	TRBJ2-3	NA
CASSPRLRGLGAGANVLTF	TGTGCCAGCAGCCCGCGCCTTCGAGGGCTGGGGGCAGGGGCCAACGTCCTGACTTTC	NA	TRBV7-6	TRBJ2-6	few
CAWSYTSGTSGNEQFF	TGTGCCTGGAGTTATACTAGCGGGACATCCGGGAATGAGCAGTTCTTC	TRBD2	TRBV30	TRBJ2-1	NA
CASSQVGGLGGTQYF	TGCGCCAGCAGCCAAGTTGGGGGCCTCGGCGGGACCCAGTACTTC	NA	TRBV4-1	TRBJ2-5	NA
CASSPHRGHEQYF	TGTGCCAGCTCACCACACAGGGGCCACGAGCAGTACTTC	TRBD1	TRBV18	TRBJ2-7	NA
CASSQVGTTRTDTQYF	TGCGCCAGCAGCCAAGTTGGGACTACTCGCACAGATACGCAGTATTTT	TRBD2	TRBV4-1	TRBJ2-3	few
CAISEPLGQYEQYF	TGTGCCATCAGTGAACCTCTGGGCCAGTACGAGCAGTACTTC	NA	TRBV10-3	TRBJ2-7	NA
CASSVGGSGVGEQFF	TGTGCCAGCAGCGTAGGGGGGTCGGGAGTGGGTGAGCAGTTCTTC	NA	TRBV9	TRBJ2-1	few
CSARGGFSTDTQYF	TGCAGCGCCCGGGGAGGGTTTAGCACAGATACGCAGTATTTT	TRBD2	TRBV29-1	TRBJ2-3	few
CASSPGQKNIQYF	TGTGCCAGTTCACCGGGACAGAAAAACATTCAGTACTTC	TRBD1	TRBV19	TRBJ2-4	few
CSAHTGTGNTGELFF	TGCAGCGCTCACACCGGGACAGGGAACACCGGGGAGCTGTTTTTT	TRBD1	TRBV29-1	TRBJ2-2	NA
CASRDSNTGELFF	TGTGCCAGCCGGGACAGCAACACCGGGGAGCTGTTTTTT	TRBD1	TRBV6-5	TRBJ2-2	NA
CASSLGQGSNQPQHF	TGTGCCAGCAGCTTGGGACAGGGAAGCAATCAGCCCCAGCATTTT	TRBD1	TRBV7-2	TRBJ1-5	NA